This T cell receptor (beta chain) was retrieved from a study of regulatory T cells in long-lasting Graves disease (dated by TCRdb to about 2021). A note on the overall study: Antithyroid drugs had been taken for less than 3 months by newly diagnosed Graves' disease patients. Patients with persistent Graves' disease were compared with patients with newly diagnosed Graves' disease using TCR sequencing and RNA sequencing of peripheral blood. The study took place in China and was registered as a clinical trial. A total of about 33 samples underwent TCR sequencing, from about 13 patients with persistent Graves' disease and some 20 patients with newly diagnosed Graves' disease.

Here is what the overall study found, with its caveats: Only peripheral blood was studied, because thyroid tissue, the primary lesion, was inaccessible. As a limitation, the authors acknowledged that the small sample size may reduce accuracy. A larger number of public clonotypes was shared among persistent patients (fewer than 3,000) than among newly diagnosed patients (around 970). Sequencing and analysis were limited to the TCR beta chain. Persistent Graves' disease patients showed lower TCR Shannon entropy and fewer highly expanded clones than newly diagnosed patients, suggesting clonal expansion. Preferential use of TRBV28, TRBJ1-2 and TRBJ2-5 was observed in persistent disease, whereas TRBV20-1 and TRBJ2-1 were favored in newly diagnosed disease.

Explained via the paper, the time point label denotes: newly diagnosed GD, antithyroid drugs for less than 3 months. RNA was extracted from PBMCs in TRIzol for both TCR sequencing and RNA sequencing. Graves' disease was diagnosed according to American Thyroid Association guidelines. The patients came from an endocrinology department in Xi'an, China. From each patient, about 8.9 milliliters of peripheral blood was collected into an EDTA anticoagulant tube. Ficoll Paque Plus density gradient separation was used to isolate PBMCs, and no further T cell sorting was done. An Agilent 2100 Bioanalyzer and agarose gel were used to assess RNA quality, and a NanoDrop 2000 was used to measure RNA concentration. This clonotype was found a few times. Its binding antigen is unknown. Base qualities are not recorded, but no much larger clone differs from it by a single base. The V end loses 0 bases and the J end loses 6 bases, and a stretch of 13 bases separates them. Per the germline V gene, SGHRS is the CDR1 and YFSETQ is the CDR2. The CDR3 holds 15 amino acids from the cysteine to the phenylalanine. The entry retains the CDR3 DNA only, 45 bases that are in frame from base 1.

Libraries were prepared through multiplex PCR. TCRdb records Illumina HiSeq 4000 as the sequencer. To build TCR beta libraries, CDR3 regions were amplified by Arm-PCR using iRepertoire HTBI primers. Gel purification was performed on PCR products prior to sequencing. Per the original workflow: Across samples, around 58 TRBV and roughly 15 TRBJ segments were identified and used for gene usage analysis of CDR3 amino acid clonotypes. COPE and FqMerger were used to merge filtered high-quality paired reads into contigs. BLAST was used to align contigs to IMGT TRBV, TRBD and TRBJ reference genes, and CDR3 was defined according to IMGT. Any clonotype with a frequency above 0.1% was counted as a highly expanded clone. Shannon entropy was used to measure repertoire diversity, and the Gini coefficient was used to measure V-J evenness. Public clonotypes were defined as clonotypes shared by more than one individual. Starting from the raw public reads, TCRdb applied fastp trimming at Q25, assembled clones with MiXCR and retained in-frame beta chains. Rows are combined by CDR3 protein, so each entry shows the most common genes and DNA. For this entry, the V and J calls and clone size follow TCRdb and not the study's own pipeline. The sample yields fewer than 650,000 distinct CDR3 sequences; roughly 15% were counted once. The ten biggest clones cover 18% of the sample.

The same data also contributed to another study, on T cells in Graves' hyperthyroidism and ophthalmopathy. The other study reports the following: Stable Graves' hyperthyroidism was defined as the absence of progression to ophthalmopathy over 18 months of follow-up. Hyperthyroidism patients were newly diagnosed, with disease duration under 2 months, and aged 18 to 65 years. The study excluded patients with uncontrolled infections, other autoimmune diseases, pregnancy or lactation. Clinical symptoms, serum thyroxine and TRAb, thyroid ultrasound, and orbital computed tomography formed the basis for the diagnoses. The first round of RT-PCR for the TCR CDR3 was performed with the HTBI primer set and the Qiagen OneStep RT-PCR kit. Most expanded thyroid clonotypes (frequency above 0.001) were also found in blood, which suggests that blood repertoires may mirror thyroid immune responses. A 13 V-J signature model separated ophthalmopathy from stable hyperthyroidism, with over 85% sensitivity and 81% to 82% specificity in cross-validation and 80%/75% in testing. In validation, the model predicted progression to ophthalmopathy with 65% to 71% sensitivity and less than 80% specificity, a median of 6.5 months before onset. TCR V-J signatures able to tell the groups apart were searched for in a discovery cohort of 90 to 100 patients, of whom under 45 had Graves' ophthalmopathy and around 58 had stable Graves' hyperthyroidism. An independent validation cohort of under 20 hyperthyroidism patients and 15 or so patients who later progressed to ophthalmopathy tested prospective prediction of ophthalmopathy. The 85 to 100 discovery patients were randomly split 7:3 into training and test sets. The study also compared thyroid tissue and blood T-cell repertoires from a handful of Graves' hyperthyroidism patients. After blood sampling, hyperthyroidism patients were treated with methimazole at a starting dose of 30 mg daily, and ophthalmopathy patients were treated with high-dose intravenous methylprednisolone. Libraries were constructed in a second round of multiplex PCR, after which size selection and purification were carried out. Paired-end sequencing of the libraries was performed with 100 bp reads on an Illumina HiSeq2000. SOAPnuke was used to process the raw data, with reads discarded if the reads contained adapters or uncalled bases, had a mean Phred below 15, or lacked an exact constant-primer or identifier match. COPE v1.2.5 was used to merge the high-quality paired reads, and each unique nucleotide sequence was defined as a clonotype. MiTCR v1.1 was used to align clonotypes to the IMGT TRBV, TRBD and TRBJ reference segments. The analysis included only V-J combinations with a frequency above 0.0001, which together covered over 98% of the repertoires. A TCS score was defined as the ratio between F50 (clonal expansion) and ExV (chaos), using BLOSUM62-based TCRdist between CDR3 peptides within each V-J. Welch's t-statistics and random forest reduced around 550 V-J features to around 14, which were used in a naive Bayes classifier (R e1071). Sample size was not statistically predetermined, and blinding of investigators to group allocation was not performed. The paper reports TCR Vbeta CDR3 sequencing of about 140 peripheral blood samples: around 45 ophthalmopathy, under 80 hyperthyroidism and approximately 17 progressor patients.

The sample was peripheral blood mononuclear cells (PBMCs), taken at new diagnosis, from a patient treated with antithyroid drugs. This sequence originates from a woman aged 25 to 45 with Graves disease. Donor details come from another sample of the same person, matched by shared clones. The sequence links TRBV5-1 to TRBJ2-1; TRBD2 might be the D gene, on 6 matching bases. The CDR3 here reads CASSLAVAAPNEQFF. The nucleotide sequence reads as follows: TGCGCCAGCAGCTTGGCGGTAGCGGCTCCCAATGAGCAGTTCTTC. This CDR3, with the reference TRBV5-1 and TRBJ2-1 proteins standing in past its ends, gives the full variable domain KAGVTQTPRYLIKTRGQQVTLSCSPISGHRSVSWYQQTPGQGLQFLFEYFSETQRNKGNFPGRFSGRQFSNSRSEMNVSTLELGDSALYLCASSLAVAAPNEQFFGPGTRLTVL.